This is a list of T cell receptor beta chains from one sample in a study of beta chain features in type 1 diabetes. The protocol was immunoSEQ multiplex PCR, while the TCRdb copy is restricted to in-frame clones and leaves out a portion. The top ten clones hold around 0.04% of a sample with more than 550,000 clones, around an eighth of them seen once. Material for sequencing was naive CD4+ T cells from blood. The receptor source for this set is a man younger than 35 with type 1 diabetes. The CDR3 runs from the conserved cysteine through the conserved F or W. The order of the fields is clone size, J gene, V gene, D gene, CDR3 DNA, CDR3 protein. D genes are given only for firm matches. Clone size is stated in some rows and not others, as once, few, many or a class when expanded.

abundance: few; j_gene: TRBJ1-6; v_gene: TRBV6-5; d_gene: NA; CDR3nt: TGTGCCAGCAGTTCCTTGTCCACGGGGAATTCACCCCTCCACTTT; CDR3aa: CASSSLSTGNSPLHF
abundance: NA; j_gene: TRBJ2-1; v_gene: TRBV5-8; d_gene: TRBD2; CDR3nt: TGTGCCAGCAGCTTTAGCGGGAGGGGCTCCTACAATGAGCAGTTCTTC; CDR3aa: CASSFSGRGSYNEQFF
abundance: NA; j_gene: TRBJ1-5; v_gene: TRBV9; d_gene: NA; CDR3nt: TGTGCCAGCAGCGTAGCTTGGCAGATCAATCAGCCCCAGCATTTT; CDR3aa: CASSVAWQINQPQHF
abundance: few; j_gene: TRBJ2-3; v_gene: TRBV14; d_gene: TRBD2; CDR3nt: TGTGCCAGCAGCTCCCGGTCAGCGGGGGCCGTCACAGATACGCAGTATTTT; CDR3aa: CASSSRSAGAVTDTQYF
abundance: NA; j_gene: TRBJ1-5; v_gene: TRBV15; d_gene: NA; CDR3nt: TGTGCCACCACTACTAGGGGAGGGCCTGGGAATCAGCCCCAGCATTTT; CDR3aa: CATTTRGGPGNQPQHF
abundance: few; j_gene: TRBJ2-7; v_gene: TRBV18; d_gene: NA; CDR3nt: TGTGCCAGCTCATCTTCATCCTACGAGCAGTACTTC; CDR3aa: CASSSSSYEQYF
abundance: NA; j_gene: TRBJ2-3; v_gene: TRBV5-4; d_gene: NA; CDR3nt: TGTGCCAGCAGCTTGGGCTCAGATACGCAGTATTTT; CDR3aa: CASSLGSDTQYF
abundance: NA; j_gene: TRBJ2-7; v_gene: TRBV25-1; d_gene: NA; CDR3nt: TGTGCCAGCAGGGGGGGCCTAAACTACGAGCAGTACTTC; CDR3aa: CASRGGLNYEQYF
abundance: few; j_gene: TRBJ2-6; v_gene: TRBV15; d_gene: TRBD1; CDR3nt: TGTGCCACCAGCCAGGACAGGGCTGGGGCCAACGTCCTGACTTTC; CDR3aa: CATSQDRAGANVLTF
abundance: NA; j_gene: TRBJ2-1; v_gene: TRBV18; d_gene: NA; CDR3nt: TGTGCCAGCTCACCCTTCTGGGGGATTGTCGATGAGCAGTTCTTC; CDR3aa: CASSPFWGIVDEQFF
abundance: NA; j_gene: TRBJ1-6; v_gene: TRBV18; d_gene: TRBD1; CDR3nt: TGTGCCAGCTCACCACAAGGGACAGGGGTTGGTTCACCCCTCCACTTT; CDR3aa: CASSPQGTGVGSPLHF
abundance: NA; j_gene: TRBJ2-1; v_gene: TRBV4-1; d_gene: TRBD2; CDR3nt: TGCGCCAGCAGCCACGGACTAGCAGGTTACAATGAGCAGTTCTTC; CDR3aa: CASSHGLAGYNEQFF
abundance: few; j_gene: TRBJ2-7; v_gene: TRBV30; d_gene: NA; CDR3nt: TGTGCCTGGAGTGAGGTCAGGGACTCCTACGAGCAGTACTTC; CDR3aa: CAWSEVRDSYEQYF
abundance: few; j_gene: TRBJ2-1; v_gene: TRBV11-2; d_gene: NA; CDR3nt: TGTGCCAGCAGCTCGTCGTGGGGTCCCACACCCTCAAATGAGCAGTTCTTC; CDR3aa: CASSSSWGPTPSNEQFF
abundance: NA; j_gene: TRBJ2-7; v_gene: TRBV29-1; d_gene: TRBD1; CDR3nt: TGCAGCGTTGGAGGGAGACAGGGAATCGCCGAGCAGTACTTC; CDR3aa: CSVGGRQGIAEQYF
abundance: few; j_gene: TRBJ1-5; v_gene: TRBV2; d_gene: TRBD1; CDR3nt: TGTGCCAGCAGTGCCGACGCAGGGGGCTCTACTCAGCCCCAGCATTTT; CDR3aa: CASSADAGGSTQPQHF
abundance: few; j_gene: TRBJ2-3; v_gene: TRBV7-6; d_gene: NA; CDR3nt: TGTGCCAGCAGCTTAGGGCCGAACCTGGATACGCAGTATTTT; CDR3aa: CASSLGPNLDTQYF
abundance: few; j_gene: TRBJ1-5; v_gene: TRBV7-2; d_gene: NA; CDR3nt: TGTGCCAGCAGCTTAGGGCGGGGCAATCAGCCCCAGCATTTT; CDR3aa: CASSLGRGNQPQHF
abundance: few; j_gene: TRBJ2-4; v_gene: TRBV21-1; d_gene: NA; CDR3nt: TGTGCCAGCGTAAGGACAGGGGCGCTGGGTGTGGACATTCAGTACTTC; CDR3aa: CASVRTGALGVDIQYF
abundance: once; j_gene: TRBJ2-6; v_gene: TRBV11-2; d_gene: NA; CDR3nt: TGTGCCAGCAGCTTGGAGTTTGGCTCCTCTGGGGCCAACGTCCTGACTTTC; CDR3aa: CASSLEFGSSGANVLTF
abundance: few; j_gene: TRBJ2-5; v_gene: TRBV13; d_gene: NA; CDR3nt: TGTGCCAGCAGCTTATGGGGAGAACAAGAGACCCAGTACTTC; CDR3aa: CASSLWGEQETQYF
abundance: NA; j_gene: TRBJ2-1; v_gene: TRBV18; d_gene: NA; CDR3nt: TGTGCCAGCTCACCAAATTCCATCCATACCGAGGCAAAGTTCTTC; CDR3aa: CASSPNSIHTEAKFF
abundance: few; j_gene: TRBJ2-1; v_gene: TRBV10-3; d_gene: NA; CDR3nt: TGTGCCATCGGCCGGGAGCCCTACAATGAGCAGTTCTTC; CDR3aa: CAIGREPYNEQFF
abundance: few; j_gene: TRBJ2-1; v_gene: TRBV2; d_gene: NA; CDR3nt: TGTGCCAGCATCACCGGACAGAGCTCCTACAATGAGCAGTTCTTC; CDR3aa: CASITGQSSYNEQFF
abundance: few; j_gene: TRBJ2-3; v_gene: TRBV6-6; d_gene: TRBD2; CDR3nt: TGTGCCATACGGCCGACTAGCGCTTCAGATACGCAGTATTTT; CDR3aa: CAIRPTSASDTQYF
abundance: NA; j_gene: TRBJ1-3; v_gene: TRBV7-2; d_gene: NA; CDR3nt: TGTGCCAGCAGCTTAGCGGCAGGCATCTCTGGAAACACCATATATTTT; CDR3aa: CASSLAAGISGNTIYF
abundance: NA; j_gene: TRBJ1-5; v_gene: TRBV9; d_gene: NA; CDR3nt: TGTGCCAGCAGCAAGTCCGGGGATCAGCCCCAGCATTTT; CDR3aa: CASSKSGDQPQHF
abundance: few; j_gene: TRBJ1-5; v_gene: TRBV19; d_gene: NA; CDR3nt: TGTGCCAGTAGTCCTCAGGGCGATCAGCCCCAGCATTTT; CDR3aa: CASSPQGDQPQHF
abundance: NA; j_gene: TRBJ2-1; v_gene: TRBV7-8; d_gene: TRBD2; CDR3nt: TGTGCCAGCAGCTTAAGAGAAGCGGGGCCCTACATCAATGAGCAGTTCTTC; CDR3aa: CASSLREAGPYINEQFF
abundance: NA; j_gene: TRBJ2-7; v_gene: TRBV7-9; d_gene: NA; CDR3nt: TGTGCCAGCAGCCATCTAGCGCGGTACGAGCAGTACTTC; CDR3aa: CASSHLARYEQYF
abundance: NA; j_gene: TRBJ2-5; v_gene: TRBV30; d_gene: TRBD1; CDR3nt: TGTGCCTGGAGTGAACAGGGGGCCCGGGAGACCCAGTACTTC; CDR3aa: CAWSEQGARETQYF
abundance: few; j_gene: TRBJ2-1; v_gene: TRBV5-1; d_gene: TRBD2; CDR3nt: TGCGCCAGCAGGGGTTGGCGGGAGGAACACTACAATGAGCAGTTCTTC; CDR3aa: CASRGWREEHYNEQFF
abundance: few; j_gene: TRBJ1-2; v_gene: TRBV5-4; d_gene: NA; CDR3nt: TGTGCCAGCAGCTTGACAGACTACTATGGCTACACCTTC; CDR3aa: CASSLTDYYGYTF
abundance: NA; j_gene: TRBJ1-2; v_gene: TRBV23-1; d_gene: NA; CDR3nt: TGCGCCAGCAGTCAATCACAGGTTTCTGGTGGCTACACCTTC; CDR3aa: CASSQSQVSGGYTF
abundance: NA; j_gene: TRBJ2-5; v_gene: TRBV7-3; d_gene: NA; CDR3nt: TGTGCCAGCAGCTCAGGGGTAAAAGAGACCCAGTACTTC; CDR3aa: CASSSGVKETQYF
abundance: few; j_gene: TRBJ1-2; v_gene: TRBV5-6; d_gene: NA; CDR3nt: TGTGCCAGCAGACCAACGGGTTCCTATGGCTACACCTTC; CDR3aa: CASRPTGSYGYTF
abundance: NA; j_gene: TRBJ1-3; v_gene: TRBV10-3; d_gene: NA; CDR3nt: TGTGCCATCACATCGAACTCTGGAAACACCATATATTTT; CDR3aa: CAITSNSGNTIYF
abundance: NA; j_gene: TRBJ2-7; v_gene: TRBV9; d_gene: TRBD2; CDR3nt: TGTGCCAGCAGCGTAGGTGGTCTAGCGGGCACTTACGAGCAGTACTTC; CDR3aa: CASSVGGLAGTYEQYF
abundance: NA; j_gene: TRBJ1-2; v_gene: TRBV4-2; d_gene: NA; CDR3nt: TGTGCCAGCAGCCAAGTCGGGAACTATGGCTACACCTTC; CDR3aa: CASSQVGNYGYTF
abundance: NA; j_gene: TRBJ2-1; v_gene: TRBV7-9; d_gene: NA; CDR3nt: TGTGCCAGCAGCCCTGGGGAAGGGGCGAGTAAGCAGTTCTTC; CDR3aa: CASSPGEGASKQFF
abundance: NA; j_gene: TRBJ2-7; v_gene: TRBV5-1; d_gene: NA; CDR3nt: TGCGCCAGCAGCTTGGGTGCAGGGTCCTACGAGCAGTACTTC; CDR3aa: CASSLGAGSYEQYF
abundance: NA; j_gene: TRBJ1-5; v_gene: TRBV9; d_gene: NA; CDR3nt: TGTGCCAGCAGCGTAGGTTATAGCAATCAGCCCCAGCATTTT; CDR3aa: CASSVGYSNQPQHF
abundance: few; j_gene: TRBJ1-3; v_gene: TRBV30; d_gene: TRBD1; CDR3nt: TGTGCCTGGAGCCCCCGGGACAGGGGGCGAGTCGGAAACACCATATATTTT; CDR3aa: CAWSPRDRGRVGNTIYF
abundance: NA; j_gene: TRBJ2-7; v_gene: TRBV5-1; d_gene: NA; CDR3nt: TGCGCCAGCAGCTTGTATCACGAGCAGTACTTC; CDR3aa: CASSLYHEQYF
abundance: NA; j_gene: TRBJ2-7; v_gene: TRBV18; d_gene: TRBD2; CDR3nt: TGTGCCAGCTCACCCCTCACGGGGGGGAGGGAGCAGTACTTC; CDR3aa: CASSPLTGGREQYF
abundance: NA; j_gene: TRBJ2-5; v_gene: TRBV29-1; d_gene: TRBD2; CDR3nt: TGCAGCGTTGAAGATTTCGGACTAGCGCAAGAGACCCAGTACTTC; CDR3aa: CSVEDFGLAQETQYF
abundance: few; j_gene: TRBJ1-6; v_gene: TRBV28; d_gene: NA; CDR3nt: TGTGCCAGCAGTTCCCAGGACAGCGCCTATAATTCACCCCTCCACTTT; CDR3aa: CASSSQDSAYNSPLHF
abundance: few; j_gene: TRBJ2-3; v_gene: TRBV6-6; d_gene: NA; CDR3nt: TGTGCCAGCAGCCCGTTGTCGGTCACAGATACGCAGTATTTT; CDR3aa: CASSPLSVTDTQYF
abundance: NA; j_gene: TRBJ1-1; v_gene: TRBV5-1; d_gene: TRBD1; CDR3nt: TGCGCCAGCAGCCTAACCGGGACAGGGAACACTGAAGCTTTCTTT; CDR3aa: CASSLTGTGNTEAFF
abundance: few; j_gene: TRBJ2-3; v_gene: TRBV27; d_gene: TRBD2; CDR3nt: TGTGCCAGCAGCGTTAGCGGGGGGAATCCCGTGTTTACGCAGTATTTT; CDR3aa: CASSVSGGNPVFTQYF